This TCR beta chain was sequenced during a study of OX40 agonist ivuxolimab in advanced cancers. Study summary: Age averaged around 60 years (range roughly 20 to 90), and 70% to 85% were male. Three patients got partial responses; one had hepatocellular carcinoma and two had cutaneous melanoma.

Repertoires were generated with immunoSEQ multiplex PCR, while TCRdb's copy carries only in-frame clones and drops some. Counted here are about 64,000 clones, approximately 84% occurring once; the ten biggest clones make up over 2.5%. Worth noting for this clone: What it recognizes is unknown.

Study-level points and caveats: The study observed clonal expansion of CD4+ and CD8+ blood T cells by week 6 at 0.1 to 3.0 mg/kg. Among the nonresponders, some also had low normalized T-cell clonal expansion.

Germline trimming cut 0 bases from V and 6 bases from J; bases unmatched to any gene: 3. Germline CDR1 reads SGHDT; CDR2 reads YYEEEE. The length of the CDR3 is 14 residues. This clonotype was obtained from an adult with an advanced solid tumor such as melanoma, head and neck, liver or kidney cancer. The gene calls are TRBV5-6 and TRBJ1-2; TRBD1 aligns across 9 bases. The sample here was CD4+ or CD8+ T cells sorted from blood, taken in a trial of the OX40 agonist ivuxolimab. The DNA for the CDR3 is TGTGCCAGCAGCTTGGGGACAGGGGCGAATGGCTACACCTTC. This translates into CASSLGTGANGYTF.